This is a list of T cell receptor beta chains from one sample in a study of stem cell transplantation in POMP-related autoinflammatory disease. Some clones are missing from TCRdb's copy, which holds only in-frame ones; the method was immunoSEQ multiplex PCR. Here the sample spans 25,000 to 40,000 clones, 80% to 90% being singletons. The source material was CD4+ T cells from PBMCs, sampled before stem cell transplantation. The receptors stem from a human donor with POMP-related autoinflammation and immune dysregulation (PRAID). Both conserved end residues are part of each CDR3. D genes are given only for firm matches. Clone size is stated in some rows and not others, as once, few, many or a class when expanded.

j_call | d_call | v_call | clone_size | cdr3_nt | cdr3_aa
TRBJ1-1 | TRBD1 | TRBV28 | once | TGTGCCAGCAGCCCACCTGGGACAGGCCTTACTGAAGCTTTCTTT | CASSPPGTGLTEAFF
TRBJ2-5 | - | TRBV7-2 | once | TGTGCCAGCAGCTTAGAGGCGCAGATCGGGGAGACCCAGTACTTC | CASSLEAQIGETQYF
TRBJ1-1 | TRBD1 | TRBV29-1 | - | TGCAGCGTTTGTCGGGACAGGGGAGAAGCTTTCTTT | CSVCRDRGEAFF
TRBJ1-5 | - | TRBV30 | few | TGTGCCTGGAGTTTATTCGGGGGGCTTCAGCCCCAGCATTTT | CAWSLFGGLQPQHF
TRBJ1-3 | - | TRBV18 | - | TGTGCCAGCTCACCCCTCGGGGGCTCTGGAAACACCATATATTTT | CASSPLGGSGNTIYF
TRBJ2-2 | TRBD1 | TRBV5-1 | - | TGCGCCAGCAGCTGGGAAACAGGGGCCGGGGAGCTGTTTTTT | CASSWETGAGELFF
TRBJ2-3 | TRBD2 | TRBV2 | - | TGTGCCAGCAGGTCCACCGGGACTAGCGGGGTAGGAGATACGCAGTATTTT | CASRSTGTSGVGDTQYF
TRBJ2-7 | TRBD1 | TRBV18 | - | TGTGCCAGCTCACAAGGACAGGGGAACTACGAGCAGTACTTC | CASSQGQGNYEQYF
TRBJ2-5 | TRBD2 | TRBV5-6 | - | TGTGCCAGCAGCTTAGGACTAGCGGGGGGAGAGACCCAGTACTTC | CASSLGLAGGETQYF
TRBJ2-2 | - | TRBV2 | - | TGTGCCAGCAGTGTCAGGTCCGGGGAGCTGTTTTTT | CASSVRSGELFF
TRBJ2-7 | TRBD1 | TRBV11-2 | - | TGTGCCAGCAGCGGACAGGGTTGGTACGAGCAGTACTTC | CASSGQGWYEQYF
TRBJ2-7 | - | TRBV28 | - | TGTGCCAGCAGTTTGTGGGGGGCTTACTACGAGCAGTACTTC | CASSLWGAYYEQYF
TRBJ1-2 | TRBD1 | TRBV6-5 | - | TGTGCCAGCAGTTCCCACGGGACAGGGGATTATGGCTACACCTTC | CASSSHGTGDYGYTF
TRBJ2-1 | TRBD2 | TRBV6-6 | - | TGTGCCAGCAGACTAGCGGGGAGCTCCTACAATGAGCAGTTCTTC | CASRLAGSSYNEQFF
TRBJ2-7 | - | TRBV5-1 | - | TGCGCCAGCAGCTTGGCCTCCTGGGGGTCCGGGGAGCAGTACTTC | CASSLASWGSGEQYF
TRBJ2-7 | - | TRBV6-5 | - | TGTGCCAGCACCAGACTAGACTCCTACGAGCAGTACTTC | CASTRLDSYEQYF
TRBJ2-7 | TRBD1 | TRBV7-3 | - | TGTGCCAGCAGCCCCGGGACAGGGGTATCCTACGAGCAGTACTTC | CASSPGTGVSYEQYF
TRBJ2-3 | - | TRBV18 | - | TGTGCCAGCTCACCTCGGACCACGGGCACAGATACGCAGTATTTT | CASSPRTTGTDTQYF
TRBJ2-7 | TRBD2 | TRBV27 | once | TGTGCCAGCGTTTGGGTGATGAGCGGGAGGGCCTCCTACGAGCAGTACTTC | CASVWVMSGRASYEQYF
TRBJ1-6 | TRBD1 | TRBV30 | - | TGTGCCTGGAGTCCACAGGGGGATTCACCCCTCCACTTT | CAWSPQGDSPLHF
TRBJ1-1 | - | TRBV18 | once | TGTGCCAGCTCCCCCGAGGGGTTCGCAGCTTTCTTT | CASSPEGFAAFF
TRBJ2-5 | - | TRBV7-7 | - | TGTGCCAGCAGCTTACAGCTATCGTCGGGCGAGACCCAGTACTTC | CASSLQLSSGETQYF
TRBJ2-3 | TRBD2 | TRBV13 | - | TGTGCCAGCAGCTTAGCCCCGTGGACTAGCGGGGAAGATACGCAGTATTTT | CASSLAPWTSGEDTQYF
TRBJ2-2 | TRBD1 | TRBV6-1 | once | TGTGCCAGCAGTGAAGTACGGACAGGGGTACGCACCGGGGAGCTGTTTTTT | CASSEVRTGVRTGELFF
TRBJ2-5 | TRBD2 | TRBV7-2 | - | TGTGCCAGCAGCTCACTTCGGGTAGCGGGGGAAGAGACCCAGTACTTC | CASSSLRVAGEETQYF
TRBJ1-1 | TRBD1 | TRBV5-1 | - | TGCGCCAGCAGCTCCTTGGGACAGTTGTCTGAAGCTTTCTTT | CASSSLGQLSEAFF
TRBJ2-5 | - | TRBV10-3 | - | TGTGCCATCAGTGTCGGAGGGGAGACCCAGTACTTC | CAISVGGETQYF
TRBJ2-5 | TRBD1 | TRBV15 | once | TGTGCCACCAGCAGTTTAGGGGCAGGGGGCTGGCAAGAGACCCAGTACTTC | CATSSLGAGGWQETQYF
TRBJ2-5 | - | TRBV6-1 | - | TGTGCCAGCAGTGAAGCCCATAGCCAAGAGACCCAGTACTTC | CASSEAHSQETQYF
TRBJ2-7 | - | TRBV1 | - | TGCACCAGCAGCTCCCCAACGGGGGGGAACTCCTACGAGCAGCACTTC | CTSSSPTGGNSYEQHF
TRBJ2-7 | TRBD2 | TRBV2 | once | TGTGCCAGCAGTGAACGCTGGGGGGGCGAGCAGTACTTC | CASSERWGGEQYF
TRBJ1-5 | TRBD1 | TRBV2 | - | TGTGCCAGCAGTCTGACAGGGAATCAGCCCCAGCATTTT | CASSLTGNQPQHF
TRBJ2-7 | - | TRBV7-2 | - | TGTGCCAGCAGCTTCGGGTCTTCCCGGACCTCCTACGAGCAGTACTTC | CASSFGSSRTSYEQYF
TRBJ1-1 | TRBD1 | TRBV5-4 | few | TGTGCCAGCAGACCCCCGACAGGGGATTTTACTGAAGCTTTCTTT | CASRPPTGDFTEAFF
TRBJ2-3 | TRBD2 | TRBV18 | - | TGTGCCAGCTCACCAACGGCGGGGGGAGAGGCAGATACGCAGTATTTT | CASSPTAGGEADTQYF
TRBJ1-5 | - | TRBV7-6 | - | TGTGCCAGCAGCCCAGCGTGGGATCAGCCCCAGCATTTT | CASSPAWDQPQHF
TRBJ1-4 | - | TRBV12-5 | few | TGTGCTAGTGGTACCCCCTCTGACAGAAAACTGTTTTTT | CASGTPSDRKLFF
TRBJ2-1 | TRBD2 | TRBV7-2 | - | TGTGCCAGCAGCTTAGCCAGCGGGGGTTACAATGAGCAGTTCTTC | CASSLASGGYNEQFF